The 28 T cell receptor beta chains given below trace back to one sample, sequenced in a study of response to subunit inactivated influenza vaccine. TCRdb reprocessed the RT-PCR reads via MiXCR and lists one record per CDR3 protein. In the table there are about 190,000 distinct CDR3 sequences, around 15% of which are singletons. The sample here was CD8+ T cells sorted from PBMCs, taken 4 to 6 days after vaccination. These receptors were collected from a man in his fifties who received an inactivated influenza vaccine.

The CDR3 reads CASSLGPGDLGYTF. Written as DNA, the CDR3 is TGTGCCAGCTCACTGGGTCCAGGGGACCTTGGCTACACCTTC. The rearrangement joins TRBV18 to TRBJ1-2, with D possibly TRBD1 on 6 matching bases. V lost 4 bases to trimming and J lost 7 bases, with 16 bases between them. Per the germline V gene, CDR1 is KGHSH and CDR2 is LQKENI. There are 14 residues in the CDR3.

V usage is TRBV7-2 and J usage is TRBJ2-3, with unresolved D. The germline V gene has CDR1 SGHTA and CDR2 FQGNSA. The germline V and J ends were trimmed by 1 base and 2 bases, with 7 bases remaining between them. The CDR3 runs 14 residues. For the CDR3, the DNA is TGTGCCAGCAGCTTAGTGGGCACCACAGATACGCAGTATTTT. Its translation is CASSLVGTTDTQYF.

This clonotype has ten or more counts. The chain has TRBV4-3 and TRBJ1-6; TRBD1 might be the D (5 bases). CDR1 LGHNA and CDR2 YSLEER come from the germline V gene. Between the trimmed V and J ends, which lost 5 bases and 7 bases, there was a span of 18 bases. This CDR3 contains 16 residues. Here the CDR3 reads CASSISWDQKNSPLHF. The CDR3 DNA reads as TGCGCCAGCAGCATCTCTTGGGACCAAAAGAATTCACCCCTCCACTTT.

In its sample, this clonotype was seen a few times. The rearrangement links TRBV28 to TRBJ1-1; D might be TRBD1 (5 bases). V was pared by 5 bases and J by 0 bases, with 13 bases between. The germline V gene encodes CDR1 MDHEN and CDR2 SYDVKM. The CDR3 consists of 15 residues. This CDR3 is CASSKEEGMNTEAFF. CDR3 DNA sequence: TGTGCCAGCAGTAAAGAGGAGGGGATGAACACTGAAGCTTTCTTT.

The V and J genes are TRBV3-1 and TRBJ1-1; no clear D. Trimming removed 1 base at V and 4 bases at J, with 7 bases between. The length of the CDR3 is 13 residues. Per germline, CDR1 LGHDT and CDR2 YNNKEL (reference sequence). The CDR3 nucleotides read TGTGCCAGCAGCCAAGTAGGGCCCACTGAAGCTTTCTTT. This translates into CASSQVGPTEAFF.

V gene TRBV15 combines with J gene TRBJ2-5; D ambiguous. Per germline, CDR1 LNHNV and CDR2 YYDKDF (reference sequence). The germline V and J ends were trimmed by 0 bases and 5 bases, with 7 bases remaining between them. The CDR3 contains 13 residues. CDR3 region: CATSRDPVETQYF. For the CDR3, the DNA is TGTGCCACCAGCAGAGATCCGGTGGAGACCCAGTACTTC.

This clonotype was detected a few times. The rearrangement uses TRBV19 and TRBJ1-5; D ambiguous. The CDR3 consists of 15 residues. CDR1 LNHDA and CDR2 SQIVND come from the germline V gene (reference sequence). V gave up 7 bases and J gave up 0 bases, with 13 bases separating them. CDR3 in amino acids: CASTPGDYSNQPQHF. The DNA for the CDR3 is TGTGCCAGTACCCCGGGAGATTATAGCAATCAGCCCCAGCATTTT.

The chain combines TRBV7-9 with TRBJ1-5; D possibly corresponds to TRBD1 (5 bases). The germline V gene encodes CDR1 SEHNR and CDR2 FQNEAQ (reference sequence). The CDR3 has 12 amino acids. V lost 5 bases, J lost 5 bases, and 7 bases lay in between. As DNA, the CDR3 is TGTGCCAGCAGCCCGACAGATCAGCCCCAGCATTTT. The encoded protein is CASSPTDQPQHF. Full variable domain (rest looked up from reference TRBV7-9 and TRBJ1-5): DTGVSQNPRHKITKRGQNVTFRCDPISEHNRLYWYRQTLGQGPEFLTYFQNEAQLEKSRLLSDRFSAERPKGSFSTLEIQRTEQGDSAMYLCASSPTDQPQHFGDGTRLSIL.

The V call is TRBV15, the J call TRBJ1-1; 8 positions match TRBD1. Germline values: CDR1 LNHNV, CDR2 YYDKDF (reference sequence). This CDR3 region has 14 residues. V was clipped by 4 bases and J by 2 bases; unmatched bases: 3. The CDR3, as DNA: TGTGCCACCAGCATTGGACAGGGTAACACTGAAGCTTTCTTT. It yields the protein CATSIGQGNTEAFF.

This clonotype has just a few counts. This CDR3 reads CATRGAEQFF. In DNA, the CDR3 is TGTGCCACCCGAGGGGCTGAGCAGTTCTTC. The genes are TRBV10-3 and TRBJ2-1; either TRBD1 or TRBD2 may supply D (5 bases each). V was pared by 10 bases and J by 9 bases, with 10 bases between. CDR3 size: 10 residues. Germline assignment: CDR1 ENHRY and CDR2 SYGVKD.

The chain links TRBV2 to TRBJ2-7; D gene ambiguous. Trimming pared 0 bases from V and 0 bases from J, leaving 6 bases between. Germline values: CDR1 SNHLY, CDR2 FYNNEI. This CDR3 has 14 amino acids. DNA of the CDR3: TGTGCCAGCAGTGAAGCGCGGAGCTCCTACGAGCAGTACTTC. Its protein is CASSEARSSYEQYF.

This clonotype was picked up a small number of times. This rearrangement joins TRBV19 to TRBJ2-7; TRBD2 matches at 13 bases. After removal of 4 bases from V and 0 bases from J, the junction contained 9 bases not matched to a gene. Germline V gives CDR1 LNHDA, CDR2 SQIVND (reference sequence). CDR3 length equals 18 residues. DNA for the CDR3: TGTGCCAGTAGTAACCACCTGACTAGCGGGAGGTCCTCCTACGAGCAGTACTTC. This sequence encodes CASSNHLTSGRSSYEQYF.

The chain is built from TRBV5-5 and TRBJ1-2, with 7 bases aligning to TRBD1. This CDR3 comprises 15 residues. J lost 5 bases, V lost 3 bases, and 10 bases had no gene match. CDR1 is SGHKS, CDR2 YYEKEE, per germline (reference sequence). CDR3 coding DNA: TGTGCCAGCAGCTCCTCCGAGGGGGCAGGTTATGGCTACACCTTC. Residues: CASSSSEGAGYGYTF.

The rearrangement links TRBV13 to TRBJ1-4, with 10 bases identical to TRBD1. The CDR3 length is 17 residues. V dropped 5 bases and J dropped 7; count of bases not matched to a gene: 13. CDR1 is PRHDT and CDR2 is FYEKMQ in the germline V gene (reference sequence). The CDR3 DNA is TGTGCCAGCAGCCCTTACCGGGACAGGGGTGATGGTGAAAAACTGTTTTTT. It yields the protein CASSPYRDRGDGEKLFF. Filled out from reference TRBV13 and TRBJ1-4, the complete variable domain reads AAGVIQSPRHLIKEKRETATLKCYPIPRHDTVYWYQQGPGQDPQFLISFYEKMQSDKGSIPDRFSAQQFSDYHSELNMSSLELGDSALYFCASSPYRDRGDGEKLFFGSGTQLSVL.

This clonotype turned up a few times. This rearrangement joins TRBV15 to TRBJ2-2, with D unclear. The V and J ends lost 2 bases and 2 bases respectively, with 15 bases between them. Germline V gene lookup returns CDR1 LNHNV and CDR2 YYDKDF (reference sequence). The CDR3 has 17 residues. As DNA, the CDR3 is TGTGCCACCAGCAGACAGCCGCAGGTCTTTAACACCGGGGAGCTGTTTTTT. The encoded protein is CATSRQPQVFNTGELFF.

The chain carries TRBV27 and TRBJ2-7, with 7 bases matching TRBD1. Germline CDR1 and CDR2: MNHEY and SMNVEV (reference sequence). Unmatched junction bases numbered 12, after V lost 10 bases and J lost 0 bases. The length of the CDR3 is 15 residues. The chain's CDR3 is CAIYLGTVPSYEQYF. DNA of the CDR3: TGTGCCATCTACCTCGGGACAGTCCCCTCCTACGAGCAGTACTTC.

This clonotype was seen only a few times. The rearrangement links TRBV5-6 to TRBJ1-2; D gene unclear. In germline, CDR1 is SGHDT, CDR2 YYEEEE. V dropped 1 base and J dropped 7 bases, with 11 bases sitting between them. The CDR3 runs 13 residues. In nucleotides, the CDR3 is TGTGCCAGCAGCTTGTACGGAGAGGCTGGCTACACCTTC. Translating gives CASSLYGEAGYTF.

The rearrangement links TRBV12-3 or TRBV12-4 to TRBJ2-7, with 9 nucleotides matching TRBD2. Trimming at V came to 4 bases and at J to 2 bases, leaving 9 bases not matched to a gene. There are 16 residues in the CDR3. The CDR3 loop reads CASSSGLADRTYEQYF. The CDR3 region has the DNA TGTGCCAGCAGTTCGGGACTAGCAGATAGAACCTACGAGCAGTACTTC.

The gene calls are TRBV7-9 and TRBJ2-3; 7 nucleotides match TRBD1. CDR3 size: 14 residues. CDR1 and CDR2 (germline): SEHNR, FQNEAQ (reference sequence). Trimming removed 5 bases from V and 2 bases from J; junction bases left unmatched: 4. CDR3 sequence (DNA): TGTGCCAGCAGCAAACAGGGGAACACAGATACGCAGTATTTT. Translating it yields CASSKQGNTDTQYF.

V and J are TRBV29-1 and TRBJ2-1; the D call may be TRBD1 or TRBD2 (5 bases each). CDR1 is SQVTM and CDR2 is ANQGSEA in the germline V gene. This CDR3 has 11 amino acids. V lost 7 bases to trimming and J lost 8 bases, with 12 bases between them. CDR3 sequence (DNA): TGCAGCGCCGAAAGGGACGATGAGCAGTTCTTC. Translated: CSAERDDEQFF.

V usage is TRBV7-8 and J usage is TRBJ2-1; TRBD2 aligns across 9 bases. There are 18 residues in the CDR3. V trimming: 5 bases; J trimming: 1 base; junction bases outside the gene matches: 12. Germline V lookup: CDR1 SGHVS, CDR2 FQNEAQ. CDR3 in amino acids: CASSVGLREGDSYNEQFF. CDR3 in DNA: TGTGCCAGCAGCGTAGGTCTGCGGGAGGGCGATTCCTACAATGAGCAGTTCTTC.

V and J are TRBV20-1 and TRBJ2-7, with 11 bases that match TRBD1. Trimming cost V 0 bases and J 2 bases; bases outside gene matches: 3. Germline V CDR1 and CDR2: DFQATT, SNEGSKA (reference sequence). The CDR3 is 15 residues long. This CDR3 reads CSARDGDRGTYEQYF. The CDR3 bases are TGCAGTGCTAGAGACGGGGACAGGGGGACCTACGAGCAGTACTTC.

The chain has TRBV20-1 and TRBJ2-1; TRBD1 might be the D (5 bases). The CDR3 runs to 13 residues. Germline CDR1 is DFQATT and CDR2 is SNEGSKA (reference sequence). V shed 5 bases and J shed 6 bases, with 14 bases lying between them. The CDR3 nucleotides are TGCAGTGCTTTTCAGGGATGGGTCAATGAGCAGTTCTTC. Translation gives CSAFQGWVNEQFF.

In its sample, this clonotype was seen many times. The V and J genes are TRBV6-5 and TRBJ2-7, with 9 bases aligning to TRBD2. The CDR3 extends over 15 amino acids. Germline V CDR1 and CDR2: MNHEY, SVGAGI. V lost 0 bases, J lost 7 bases, and 7 bases stayed unmatched. The CDR3 DNA reads TGTGCCAGCAGTTACTCGACCCTAGCGGGGTGGGAGCAGTACTTC. It encodes CASSYSTLAGWEQYF.

This clonotype was observed a few times. The chain is built from TRBV28 and TRBJ1-1; maybe TRBD1 (5 bases). V lost 5 bases and J lost 1, with 11 bases in between. The CDR3 sequence is 14 residues long. Germline-derived CDR1 and CDR2 are MDHEN and SYDVKM. The CDR3 nucleotides read TGTGCCAGCAGTACGGGACGGAAGAACACTGAAGCTTTCTTT. This encodes CASSTGRKNTEAFF. The full variable domain, its missing parts supplied by reference TRBV28 and TRBJ1-1, is DVKVTQSSRYLVKRTGEKVFLECVQDMDHENMFWYRQDPGLGLRLIYFSYDVKMKEKGDIPEGYSVSREKKERFSLILESASTNQTSMYLCASSTGRKNTEAFFGQGTRLTVV.

This clonotype has only one observation. The chain links TRBV11-3 to TRBJ2-3; D gene uncertain. The CDR3 totals 15 residues. Germline lookup yields CDR1 SGHNT and CDR2 YENEEA. V lost 2 bases to trimming and J lost 4 bases, with 13 bases between them. Written as DNA, the CDR3 is TGTGCCAGCAGCTTAACCCTAGGGCCGGCAGATACGCAGTATTTT. Its protein product is CASSLTLGPADTQYF.

With respect to this clonotype: One end of the junction does not line up with germline, which may come from a read error. The rearrangement uses TRBV12-3 or TRBV12-4 and TRBJ2-7; D uncertain. The CDR3 has 15 amino acids. The CDR3 region is CASTFEAPSLYEHYF. The CDR3 DNA sequence: TGTGCCAGCACTTTCGAAGCCCCCTCTTTATACGAGCATTACTTC.

This rearrangement joins TRBV15 to TRBJ2-7, with D perhaps TRBD2 (6 bases). The V and J ends lost 1 base and 7 bases respectively, with 14 bases between them. Germline V gene lookup returns CDR1 LNHNV and CDR2 YYDKDF (reference sequence). The CDR3 consists of 14 residues. The CDR3 DNA reads as TGTGCCACCAGCAGAGCGCGGGGTCTGGTGGAGCAGTACTTC. Translating it yields CATSRARGLVEQYF.